This T cell receptor (beta chain) was profiled in a study of identical twins' blood T cells. Overall study: Twelve libraries, six alpha and six beta, gave some 52 million reads. General observations from the study: V gene usage reportedly matched far better within twin pairs than unrelated donors.

A single record per CDR3 protein comes from TCRdb applying MiXCR to the 5' RACE reads. Of roughly 340,000 distinct CDR3 sequences in the sample, 28% were seen once. Of note for this clonotype: Its antigen is not identified.

The CDR3 is 16 residues long. The chain has TRBV21-1 and TRBJ2-1; TRBD2, as called in the table, went unchecked against the DNA. TRBV21-1 is deemed a pseudogene. The sequence was obtained from a woman aged 18-50 years in good health. Sequenced sample: PBMCs. As DNA, the CDR3 is TGTGCCAGCAGCAAAAAGAACGGCAGGGTTGGCAATGAGCAGTTCTTC. Its protein is CASSKKNGRVGNEQFF.